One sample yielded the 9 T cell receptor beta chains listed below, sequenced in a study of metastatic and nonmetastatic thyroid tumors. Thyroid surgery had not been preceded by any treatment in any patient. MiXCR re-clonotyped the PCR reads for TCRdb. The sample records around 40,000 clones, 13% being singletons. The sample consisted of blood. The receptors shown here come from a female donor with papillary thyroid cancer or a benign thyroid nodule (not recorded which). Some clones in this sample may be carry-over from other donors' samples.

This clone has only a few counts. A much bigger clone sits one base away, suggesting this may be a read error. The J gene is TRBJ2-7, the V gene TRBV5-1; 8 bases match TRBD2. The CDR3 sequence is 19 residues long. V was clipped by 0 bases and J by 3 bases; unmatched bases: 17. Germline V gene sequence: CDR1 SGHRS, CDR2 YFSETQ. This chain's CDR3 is CASSLGRVGLAVKDYEQYF. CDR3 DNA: TGCGCCAGCAGCTTGGGTAGGGTCGGACTAGCAGTTAAGGACTACGAGCAGTACTTC.

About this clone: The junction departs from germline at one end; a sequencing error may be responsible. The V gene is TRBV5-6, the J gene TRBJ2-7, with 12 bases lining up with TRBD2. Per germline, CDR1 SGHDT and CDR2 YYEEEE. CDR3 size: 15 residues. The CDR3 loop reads CVSSLELAGGHEQYF. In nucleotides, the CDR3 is TGTGTCAGCAGCTTGGAACTAGCGGGAGGCCACGAGCAGTACTTC.

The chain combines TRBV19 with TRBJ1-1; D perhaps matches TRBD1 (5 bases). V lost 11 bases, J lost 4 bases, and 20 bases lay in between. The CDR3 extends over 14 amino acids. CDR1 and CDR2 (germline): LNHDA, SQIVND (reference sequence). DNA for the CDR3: TGTGCCTCCTCGCGGTCGTGGGGCTTCACTGAAGCTTTCTTT. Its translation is CASSRSWGFTEAFF.

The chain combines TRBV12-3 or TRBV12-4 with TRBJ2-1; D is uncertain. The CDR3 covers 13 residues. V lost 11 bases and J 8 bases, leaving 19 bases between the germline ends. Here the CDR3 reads CARSYSLLDEQFF. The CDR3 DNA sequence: TGTGCCCGGAGCTACTCCCTTTTGGATGAGCAGTTCTTC.

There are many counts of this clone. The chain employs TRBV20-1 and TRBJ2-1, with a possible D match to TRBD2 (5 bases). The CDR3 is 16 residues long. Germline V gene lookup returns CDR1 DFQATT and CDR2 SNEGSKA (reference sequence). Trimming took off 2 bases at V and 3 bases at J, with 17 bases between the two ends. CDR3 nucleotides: TGCAGTGCTAGACGTGTGGTGGTGGGAGTCTACAATGAGCAGTTCTTC. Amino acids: CSARRVVVGVYNEQFF.

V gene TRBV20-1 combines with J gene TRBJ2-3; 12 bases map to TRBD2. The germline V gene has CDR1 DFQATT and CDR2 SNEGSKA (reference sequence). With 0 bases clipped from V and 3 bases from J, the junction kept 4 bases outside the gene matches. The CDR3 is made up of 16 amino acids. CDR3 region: CSARDQTSGSTDTQYF. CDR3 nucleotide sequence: TGCAGTGCTAGAGATCAGACTAGCGGGAGTACAGATACGCAGTATTTT.

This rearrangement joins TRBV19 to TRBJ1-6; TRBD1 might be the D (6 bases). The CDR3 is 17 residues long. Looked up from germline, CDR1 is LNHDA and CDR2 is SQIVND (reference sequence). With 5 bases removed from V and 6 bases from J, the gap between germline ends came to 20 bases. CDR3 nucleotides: TGTGCCAGTAGTCCGTTCATTGCAGGGGCAGGTAATTCACCCCTCCACTTT. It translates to CASSPFIAGAGNSPLHF.

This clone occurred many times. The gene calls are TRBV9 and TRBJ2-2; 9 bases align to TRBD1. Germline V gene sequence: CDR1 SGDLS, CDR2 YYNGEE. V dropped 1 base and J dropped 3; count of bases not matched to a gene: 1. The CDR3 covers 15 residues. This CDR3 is CASSVWTGDTGELFF. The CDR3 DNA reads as TGTGCCAGCAGCGTATGGACAGGGGACACCGGGGAGCTGTTTTTT.

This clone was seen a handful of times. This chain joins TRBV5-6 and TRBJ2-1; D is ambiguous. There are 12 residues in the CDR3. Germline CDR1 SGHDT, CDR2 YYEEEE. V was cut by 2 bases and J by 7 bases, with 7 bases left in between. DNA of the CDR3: TGTGCCAGCAGCTTAGAACGGAATGAGCAGTTCTTC. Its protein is CASSLERNEQFF.